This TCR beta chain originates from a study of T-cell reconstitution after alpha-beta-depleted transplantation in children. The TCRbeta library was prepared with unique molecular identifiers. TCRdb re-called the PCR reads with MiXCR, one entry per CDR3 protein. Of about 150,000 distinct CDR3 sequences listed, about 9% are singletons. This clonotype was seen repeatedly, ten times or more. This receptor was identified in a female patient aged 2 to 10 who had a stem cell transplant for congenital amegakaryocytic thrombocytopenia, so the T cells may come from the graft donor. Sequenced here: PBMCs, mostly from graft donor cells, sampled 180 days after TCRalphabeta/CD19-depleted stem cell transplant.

The CDR3 DNA reads TGCGCCAGCAGCACGACCCCCAGGGGGCTGGCCGGTGAAGCTTTCTTT. Amino acids: CASSTTPRGLAGEAFF. This chain links TRBV5-1 with TRBJ1-1, with 8 positions matching TRBD1. CDR1 is SGHRS and CDR2 is YFSETQ in the germline V gene. V shed 4 bases, J shed 7 bases, and the junction held 15 bases outside the gene matches. This CDR3 comprises 16 residues.